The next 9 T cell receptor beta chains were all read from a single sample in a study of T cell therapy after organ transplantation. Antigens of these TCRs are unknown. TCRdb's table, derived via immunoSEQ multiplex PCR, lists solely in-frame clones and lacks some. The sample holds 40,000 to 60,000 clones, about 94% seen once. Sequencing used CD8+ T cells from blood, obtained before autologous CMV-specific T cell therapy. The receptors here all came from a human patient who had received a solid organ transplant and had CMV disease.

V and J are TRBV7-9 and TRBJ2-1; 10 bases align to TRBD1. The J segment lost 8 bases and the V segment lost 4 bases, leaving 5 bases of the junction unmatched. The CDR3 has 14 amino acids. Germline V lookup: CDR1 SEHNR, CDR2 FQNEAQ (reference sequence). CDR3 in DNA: TGTGCCAGCAGCTCCGGACAGGGGGAGGATGAGCAGTTCTTC. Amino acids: CASSSGQGEDEQFF.

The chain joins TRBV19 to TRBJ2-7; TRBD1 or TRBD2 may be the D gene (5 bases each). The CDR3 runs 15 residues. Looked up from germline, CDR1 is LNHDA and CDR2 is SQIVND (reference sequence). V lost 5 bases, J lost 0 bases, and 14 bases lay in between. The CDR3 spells CASSAGASSSYEQYF. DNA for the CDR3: TGTGCCAGTAGTGCCGGGGCCTCTAGCTCCTACGAGCAGTACTTC.

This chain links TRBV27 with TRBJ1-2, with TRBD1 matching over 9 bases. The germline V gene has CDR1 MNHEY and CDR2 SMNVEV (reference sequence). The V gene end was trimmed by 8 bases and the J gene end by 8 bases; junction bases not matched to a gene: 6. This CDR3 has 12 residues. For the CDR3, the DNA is TGTGCCAGCTCGACAGGGGGAGACGGCTACACCTTC. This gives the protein CASSTGGDGYTF.

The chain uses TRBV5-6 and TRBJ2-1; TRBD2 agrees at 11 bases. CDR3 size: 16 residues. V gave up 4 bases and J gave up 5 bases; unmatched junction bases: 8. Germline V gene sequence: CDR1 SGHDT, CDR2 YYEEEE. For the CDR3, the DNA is TGTGCCAGCAGCACAACTAGCGGGGGACCTAACAATGAGCAGTTCTTC. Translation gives CASSTTSGGPNNEQFF.

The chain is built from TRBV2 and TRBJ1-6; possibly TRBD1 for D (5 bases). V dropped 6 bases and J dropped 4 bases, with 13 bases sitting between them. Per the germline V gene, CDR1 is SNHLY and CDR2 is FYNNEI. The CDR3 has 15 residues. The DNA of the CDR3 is TGTGCCAGCAGGGCCTCGGGGCAGTATAATTCACCCCTCCACTTT. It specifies CASRASGQYNSPLHF.

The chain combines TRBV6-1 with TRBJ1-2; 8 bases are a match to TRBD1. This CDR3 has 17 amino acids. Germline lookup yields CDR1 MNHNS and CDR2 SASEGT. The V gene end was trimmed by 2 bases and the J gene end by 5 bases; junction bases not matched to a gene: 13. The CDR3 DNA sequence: TGTGCCAGCAGTGAACGGGACAGGTCATACATTAGTTATGGCTACACCTTC. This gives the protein CASSERDRSYISYGYTF.

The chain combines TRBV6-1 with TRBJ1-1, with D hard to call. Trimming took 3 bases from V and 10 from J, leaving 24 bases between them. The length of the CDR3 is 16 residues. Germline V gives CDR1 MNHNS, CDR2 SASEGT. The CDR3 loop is CASSDAGVAWGVGAFF. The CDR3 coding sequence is TGTGCCAGCAGTGATGCGGGCGTGGCCTGGGGTGTCGGAGCTTTCTTT.

Here the CDR3 reads CASSPLEAVDYEQYF. CDR3 bases: TGCGCCAGCAGCCCCCTGGAGGCGGTTGACTACGAGCAGTACTTC. V gene TRBV4-1 combines with J gene TRBJ2-7, with D tentatively TRBD2 (5 bases). The CDR3 spans 15 residues. The germline gives CDR1 MGHRA, CDR2 YSYEKL. Between the trimmed V and J ends, which lost 4 bases and 3 bases, there was a span of 16 bases.

CDR3 residues: CASSLRDNTEAFF. DNA for the CDR3: TGTGCCAGCAGCTTGAGGGATAACACTGAAGCTTTCTTT. The gene calls are TRBV5-4 and TRBJ1-1, with D unclear. V was cut by 1 base and J by 2 bases, with 6 bases left in between. CDR1 and CDR2 (germline): SGHNT, YYREEE (reference sequence). This CDR3 is built from 13 residues.